Below, 13 T cell receptor beta chains from the same sample are listed, as sequenced in a study of identifying expanded T cells in peripheral blood. Clones were read by immunoSEQ multiplex PCR, and TCRdb kept only the in-frame ones, dropping some. The sample comprises about 58,000 clones, over 75% of which are singletons, and over 15% rests with the top ten. Sequencing was performed on blood. The source of these receptors is a person between 18 and 75 years old in good health.

This chain joins TRBV5-6 and TRBJ2-7; 11 nucleotides match TRBD1. V shed 4 bases, J shed 4 bases, and the junction held 7 bases outside the gene matches. Germline lookup yields CDR1 SGHDT and CDR2 YYEEEE. This CDR3 is 15 amino acids long. The CDR3 reads CASSRLGQGAYEQYF. The CDR3 DNA reads as TGTGCCAGCAGCCGATTAGGACAGGGGGCATACGAGCAGTACTTC.

Comment on this clone: The sample holds other DNA sequences that translate to the same CDR3. This chain links TRBV20-1 with TRBJ2-3; D unresolved. This CDR3 is 11 amino acids long. Deletions cut 3 bases from V and 5 bases from J, with 6 bases between. Per the germline V gene, CDR1 is DFQATT and CDR2 is SNEGSKA (reference sequence). CDR3 sequence: CSARPGDTQYF. As DNA, the CDR3 is TGCAGTGCTAGGCCAGGAGATACGCAGTATTTT.

The genes are TRBV29-1 and TRBJ2-5; TRBD1 aligns across 8 bases. The V segment lost 2 bases and the J segment 6 bases; nucleotides outside the gene matches: 8. This CDR3 spans 14 amino acids. The V gene's germline CDR1 is SQVTM and CDR2 ANQGSEA. The DNA of the CDR3 is TGCAGCGTTGAATGGAACAGGGGGAAGAAGACCCAGTACTTC. It translates to CSVEWNRGKKTQYF.

The chain carries TRBV5-6 and TRBJ2-3, with D perhaps TRBD2 (7 bases). The germline CDR1 and CDR2 sequences are SGHDT and YYEEEE. The CDR3 is made up of 15 amino acids. V was pared by 4 bases and J by 2 bases, with 14 bases between. In DNA, the CDR3 is TGTGCCAGCAGCATGGAGGGGGGGGCCACAGATACGCAGTATTTT. Amino acids: CASSMEGGATDTQYF. The full variable domain, rest sourced from reference TRBV5-6 and TRBJ2-3, is DAGVTQSPTHLIKTRGQQVTLRCSPKSGHDTVSWYQQALGQGPQFIFQYYEEEERQRGNFPDRFSGHQFPNYSSELNVNALLLGDSALYLCASSMEGGATDTQYFGPGTRLTVL.

The gene calls are TRBV29-1 and TRBJ1-1; D might be TRBD1 (6 bases). V was pared by 7 bases and J by 7 bases, with 25 bases between. This CDR3 is built from 15 residues. Germline V gene lookup returns CDR1 SQVTM and CDR2 ANQGSEA. The CDR3 DNA reads TGCAGCGCCCGTCACGCTAGGGGGAGGTCGGTTGAAGCTTTCTTT. Amino acid sequence: CSARHARGRSVEAFF.

This sequence joins TRBV11-3 and TRBJ1-3, with D possibly TRBD1 on 5 matching bases. The germline V gene encodes CDR1 SGHNT and CDR2 YENEEA. The CDR3 covers 13 residues. V dropped 5 bases and J dropped 8 bases, with 13 bases sitting between them. CDR3 bases: TGTGCCAGCAGCCCCCTGAGGGGCTACACCATATATTTT. This gives the protein CASSPLRGYTIYF.

The chain couples TRBV9 to TRBJ1-6; maybe TRBD1 (6 bases). The germline gives CDR1 SGDLS, CDR2 YYNGEE. V shed 1 base and J shed 7 bases, with 9 bases lying between them. CDR3 length equals 14 residues. CDR3 sequence: CASSVSGGNSPLHF. DNA of the CDR3: TGTGCCAGCAGCGTATCGGGGGGCAATTCACCCCTCCACTTT.

The CDR3 DNA sequence: TGTGCCAGCAGCTCACTTTCTAGCGGGCTGGGACGGGGGGAGCTGTTTTTT. Protein product: CASSSLSSGLGRGELFF. This rearrangement joins TRBV11-3 to TRBJ2-2; the match to TRBD2 covers 8 bases. In germline, CDR1 is SGHNT, CDR2 YENEEA. V shed 4 bases, J shed 8 bases, and the junction held 15 bases outside the gene matches. This CDR3 is built from 17 residues. Together with reference TRBV11-3 and TRBJ2-2, the CDR3 gives the full variable domain: EAGVVQSPRYKIIEKKQPVAFWCNPISGHNTLYWYLQNLGQGPELLIRYENEEAVDDSQLPKDRFSAERLKGVDSTLKIQPAELGDSAVYLCASSSLSSGLGRGELFFGEGSRLTVL.

The gene calls are TRBV18 and TRBJ2-7; D might be TRBD2 (5 bases). The length of the CDR3 is 13 residues. Germline V gene lookup returns CDR1 KGHSH and CDR2 LQKENI. The germline V and J ends were trimmed by 5 bases and 5 bases, with 13 bases remaining between them. CDR3: CASSRRWEDEQYF. CDR3 sequence (DNA): TGTGCCAGCTCAAGGAGGTGGGAAGACGAGCAGTACTTC.

The chain couples TRBV7-2 to TRBJ1-5; tentative D call: TRBD1 (5 bases). V was pared by 1 base and J by 2 bases, with 9 bases between. This CDR3 region has 15 residues. The V gene's germline CDR1 is SGHTA and CDR2 FQGNSA. The CDR3 nucleotides read TGTGCCAGCAGCTTAGAGGGGAGTGGCAATCAGCCCCAGCATTTT. Its translation is CASSLEGSGNQPQHF. Looking up the rest from reference TRBV7-2 and TRBJ1-5 gives the full variable domain: GAGVSQSPSNKVTEKGKDVELRCDPISGHTALYWYRQSLGQGLEFLIYFQGNSAPDKSGLPSDRFSAERTGGSVSTLTIQRTQQEDSAVYLCASSLEGSGNQPQHFGDGTRLSIL.

This clone was recorded once. This chain joins TRBV6-1 and TRBJ2-2; a possible D gene is TRBD1 (5 bases). The V gene's germline CDR1 is MNHNS and CDR2 SASEGT. The V end lost 3 bases, the J end lost 3 bases, and 5 bases lay between the germline ends. The CDR3 is made up of 13 amino acids. The CDR3 reads CASSDRDTGELFF. The CDR3 DNA reads TGTGCCAGCAGTGACAGGGACACCGGGGAGCTGTTTTTT.

This sequence joins TRBV5-1 and TRBJ2-5; 10 bases map to TRBD2. The CDR3 totals 15 residues. CDR1 is SGHRS, CDR2 YFSETQ, per germline. The V gene end was trimmed by 1 base and the J gene end by 5 bases; junction bases not matched to a gene: 5. The CDR3 is CASSLTSGDGETQYF. CDR3 in DNA: TGCGCCAGCAGCTTGACTAGCGGGGACGGTGAGACCCAGTACTTC. Together with reference TRBV5-1 and TRBJ2-5, the CDR3 gives the full variable domain: KAGVTQTPRYLIKTRGQQVTLSCSPISGHRSVSWYQQTPGQGLQFLFEYFSETQRNKGNFPGRFSGRQFSNSRSEMNVSTLELGDSALYLCASSLTSGDGETQYFGPGTRLLVL.

The chain links TRBV7-7 to TRBJ2-7; weak D call: TRBD2 (5 bases). Germline values: CDR1 SSHAT, CDR2 FNYEAQ (reference sequence). CDR3 size: 13 residues. V lost 4 bases, J lost 8 bases, and 15 bases lay in between. The CDR3 reads CASSSAPSGKQYF. The CDR3 DNA sequence: TGTGCCAGCAGCTCTGCTCCCTCGGGGAAGCAGTACTTC.